The TCR beta chain described here comes from a study of T cells after posttransplantation cyclophosphamide. This clone has ten or more counts. Its antigen remains unknown. Cyclophosphamide on days +3 and +4 followed busulfan-fludarabine conditioning and a marrow graft. TCRdb's copy holds only in-frame clones and misses some; the assay was immunoSEQ multiplex PCR. The repertoire yields approximately 12,000 clones, none seen only once; the top ten contain 20% to 30%. The study's findings and limits: Recipient CMV seropositivity and CMV reactivation strongly tracked TRB clonality. Skin or GI-infiltrating T cells shared few TRB sequences with blood.

The material was PBMCs, obtained after allogeneic stem cell transplant with posttransplant cyclophosphamide. The receptor was isolated from a female patient aged 40 to 55 who received an allogeneic stem cell transplant from a related donor, was CMV-positive, and had acute GVHD only. Some of these T cells may belong to the graft donor.

The CDR3, as DNA: TGTGCCAGCAGTTCCGGTAAAGCCCCCCTTCGGGAAGCTTTCTTT. This gives the protein CASSSGKAPLREAFF. The rearrangement joins TRBV6-5 to TRBJ1-1; no clear D. This CDR3 region has 15 residues. Trimming removed 4 bases from V and 8 bases from J, with 20 bases in between. Germline CDR1 reads MNHEY; CDR2 reads SVGAGI.